The rows below give T cell receptor beta chains drawn from one sample of a study of T cell responses to AZD1222 COVID-19 vaccine. Sequencing used immunoSEQ multiplex PCR; TCRdb keeps in-frame clones, though not all of them. The table lists some 150,000 clones, 70% to 90% of them singletons. The sample was peripheral blood, taken on day 0 of MenACWY control vaccination. The receptors originated from an adult in good health. Both conserved end residues are part of each CDR3. Fields, in order: D gene, clone size, V gene, J gene, CDR3 DNA, CDR3 protein. D genes are given only for firm matches. Part of the rows lack a size; the others show once, few, many or a class for expanded clones.

D: .
size: .
V: TRBV29-1
J: TRBJ1-1
DNA: TGCAGCGTCCAAAAAGGTATGAACACTGAAGCTTTCTTT
CDR3: CSVQKGMNTEAFF

D: TRBD1
size: .
V: TRBV11-3
J: TRBJ2-7
DNA: TGTGCCAGCAGCCCGCGGACAGGGACCTCCTACGAGCAGTACTTC
CDR3: CASSPRTGTSYEQYF

D: .
size: few
V: TRBV29-1
J: TRBJ1-5
DNA: TGCAGCGTGATAGACCAATTCAATCAGCCCCAGCATTTT
CDR3: CSVIDQFNQPQHF

D: .
size: .
V: TRBV12-3/TRBV12-4
J: TRBJ2-1
DNA: TGTGCCAGCAGTCAGACAAGGTGGAATGAGCAGTTCTTC
CDR3: CASSQTRWNEQFF

D: TRBD2
size: .
V: TRBV2
J: TRBJ2-2
DNA: TGTGCCAGCAGCTATAGCGGGAGTTCGGTCGGGGAGCTGTTTTTT
CDR3: CASSYSGSSVGELFF

D: .
size: .
V: TRBV7-9
J: TRBJ1-1
DNA: TGTGCCAGCAGCCTTGGGACGGAGGTAAGCTTCGGCGCTTTCTTT
CDR3: CASSLGTEVSFGAFF

D: .
size: .
V: TRBV28
J: TRBJ1-1
DNA: TGTGCCAGCAGTCAGGGTGGGCGGTACGTTGCTTTCTTT
CDR3: CASSQGGRYVAFF

D: .
size: .
V: TRBV5-4
J: TRBJ2-2
DNA: TGTGCCAGCAGCTTGTCTAGCGTAAGCGGGGAGCTGTTTTTT
CDR3: CASSLSSVSGELFF

D: TRBD1
size: .
V: TRBV4-2
J: TRBJ2-1
DNA: TGTGCCAGCAGCCAACAGGGGGCCCTAAATGAGCAGTTCTTC
CDR3: CASSQQGALNEQFF

D: .
size: .
V: TRBV6-5
J: TRBJ2-2
DNA: TGTGCCAGCAGTTACAACAGGGAGGGCACCGGGGAGCTGTTTTTT
CDR3: CASSYNREGTGELFF

D: .
size: .
V: TRBV4-1
J: TRBJ2-6
DNA: TGCGCCAGCAGCCAAGATGGCCGCTCTGGGGCCAACGTCCTGACTTTC
CDR3: CASSQDGRSGANVLTF

D: .
size: .
V: TRBV3-1/TRBV3-2
J: TRBJ2-7
DNA: TGTGCCAGCAGCCAAGCCCTGAGGGAGCAGTACTTC
CDR3: CASSQALREQYF

D: .
size: .
V: TRBV4-1
J: TRBJ2-7
DNA: TGCGCCAGCAGCCAGGTTCGGGGCCCCTACGAGCAGTACTTC
CDR3: CASSQVRGPYEQYF

D: .
size: .
V: TRBV3-1/TRBV3-2
J: TRBJ1-5
DNA: TGTGCCAGCAGCCAAGGAATTAGCCCCCAGCATTTT
CDR3: CASSQGISPQHF

D: .
size: .
V: TRBV7-9
J: TRBJ1-3
DNA: TGTGCCAGCAGCTTAAGGGACGGAGCCTCTGGAAACACCATATATTTT
CDR3: CASSLRDGASGNTIYF

D: .
size: .
V: TRBV5-4
J: TRBJ2-1
DNA: TGTGCCAGCAGCCCTCAGGGGAGCCACAATCAACAGTTCTTC
CDR3: CASSPQGSHNQQFF

D: .
size: .
V: TRBV11-3
J: TRBJ1-3
DNA: TGTGCCAGCAGCCTAAGATTCGGCACCATATATTTT
CDR3: CASSLRFGTIYF

D: .
size: .
V: TRBV10-3
J: TRBJ2-3
DNA: TGTGCCATCAGTGACCCCGACAAATACACAGATACGCAGTATTTT
CDR3: CAISDPDKYTDTQYF